This entry features one TCR beta chain sequence. Its cognate antigen is unknown. At one end the junction does not follow the germline gene, possibly because of a read error. Original handling: Variation in CDR3 across clinicopathological groups served as the basis for constructing a distant-metastasis classifier in papillary thyroid cancer. Using MiXCR, TCRdb reanalyzed the PCR reads. These V and J calls rely on TCRdb rather than the paper's analysis. The sample lists around 40,000 clones, roughly a quarter occurring once. This entry is derived from a study of metastatic and nonmetastatic thyroid tumors. As for the study in general: Repertoires from malignant and benign thyroid patients were compared across blood and tumor or nodule tissue.

The germline V gene has CDR1 SGHTA and CDR2 FQGNSA. The CDR3 has 14 residues. Study-level results: In blood and tumor, TCR beta diversity was reportedly significantly higher in malignant thyroid tumors than in benign nodules.

Each patient went into thyroid surgery without having received any treatment. The source material was blood. This chain joins TRBV7-2 and TRBJ2-1; perhaps TRBD2 as D (6 bases). The sequence derives from a female donor with papillary thyroid cancer or a benign thyroid nodule (not recorded which). Some clones in this sample may be carry-over from other donors' samples. CDR3 DNA: TGTGCCAGCATCTTAGCGGTGCCGTTCGAGGAGCAGTTCTTC. Protein sequence: CASILAVPFEEQFF.